This is a list of T cell receptor beta chains from one sample in a study of T cells in Graves' hyperthyroidism and ophthalmopathy. TCRdb ran MiXCR on the multiplex PCR reads and lists one entry per CDR3 protein. In the table there are approximately 380,000 distinct CDR3 sequences, around a sixth of which are singletons. The sample comprised blood. All receptors derive from a man aged 18 to 30 with Graves' ophthalmopathy. Each CDR3 is given with its conserved first and last residue. Each record gives: D gene, clone size, J gene, V gene, CDR3 protein, CDR3 DNA. A D gene is named only where the DNA matches it firmly. Clone sizes are given selectively: once, few, many, or a class where the clone is expanded.

>.|many|TRBJ2-3|TRBV6-2/TRBV6-3
CASSYSTSTDTQYF
TGTGCCAGCAGTTACTCGACTAGCACAGATACGCAGTATTTT
>.|many|TRBJ1-1|TRBV28
CASSLHAQPGAGMGFF
TGTGCCAGCAGCCTACACGCACAGCCAGGGGCGGGGATGGGTTTCTTT
>.|few|TRBJ2-2|TRBV4-1
CASSQAADGELFF
TGCGCCAGCAGCCAAGCGGCGGACGGGGAGCTGTTTTTT
>.|.|TRBJ1-1|TRBV29-1
CSVVGWGSGNTEAFF
TGCAGCGTTGTGGGTTGGGGTAGCGGGAACACTGAAGCTTTCTTT
>TRBD2|many|TRBJ2-5|TRBV7-9
CASSSLLRGTSIETQYF
TGTGCCAGCAGCTCGCTTCTGAGGGGGACTAGCATAGAGACCCAGTACTTC
>TRBD1|many|TRBJ1-5|TRBV28
CASSLPLTGADQPQHF
TGTGCCAGCAGTTTACCCCTGACAGGGGCGGATCAGCCCCAGCATTTT
>TRBD2|many|TRBJ2-3|TRBV20-1
CSARDRASGGADTQYF
TGCAGTGCTAGAGATCGGGCTAGCGGGGGGGCAGATACGCAGTATTTT
>.|.|TRBJ1-1|TRBV19
CASSKGKGRGLLIDTEAFF
TGTGCCAGTAGTAAGGGCAAGGGGCGCGGATTATTAATTGACACTGAAGCTTTCTTT
>.|.|TRBJ2-1|TRBV10-3
CAIGRDTRDEQFF
TGTGCCATCGGACGGGACACAAGGGATGAGCAGTTCTTC
>.|.|TRBJ1-2|TRBV14
CASSQGFQGGGYTF
TGTGCCAGCAGCCAAGGGTTCCAAGGGGGTGGCTACACCTTC
>.|many|TRBJ2-5|TRBV2
CASNRGQSPQETQYF
TGTGCCAGCAACCGAGGACAGTCTCCTCAAGAGACCCAGTACTTC
>.|many|TRBJ2-5|TRBV3-1
CASIALRPGSTQYF
TGTGCCAGCATCGCGTTACGACCGGGCTCCACCCAGTACTTC
>TRBD1|.|TRBJ1-5|TRBV19
CASSLGQGALQPQHF
TGTGCCAGTAGCCTTGGACAGGGGGCCTTACAGCCCCAGCATTTT
>TRBD2|.|TRBJ2-7|TRBV2
CASSTHRLAGGISYEQYF
TGTGCCAGCAGTACCCACCGGCTAGCGGGAGGGATCTCCTACGAGCAGTACTTC
>.|many|TRBJ1-5|TRBV5-1
CASTFIREDNQPQHF
TGCGCCAGCACCTTCATCCGCGAAGACAATCAGCCCCAGCATTTT
>.|.|TRBJ1-5|TRBV27
CASSRQEDQPQHF
TGTGCCAGCAGTAGGCAGGAGGATCAGCCCCAGCATTTT
>TRBD2|.|TRBJ2-3|TRBV20-1
CSARDPAGVSDTQYF
TGCAGTGCTAGAGATCCAGCGGGGGTCTCAGATACGCAGTATTTT
>.|.|TRBJ2-3|TRBV10-2
CASSEGSGDTQYF
TGCGCCAGCAGTGAAGGAAGTGGAGATACGCAGTATTTT
>TRBD1|few|TRBJ1-2|TRBV27
CASSLSGTEDGYTF
TGTGCCAGCAGTTTAAGCGGGACAGAGGACGGCTACACCTTC
>.|many|TRBJ2-7|TRBV24-1
CATSPTGQTYEQYF
TGTGCCACCAGTCCCACTGGACAGACATACGAGCAGTACTTC
>TRBD1|.|TRBJ2-2|TRBV28
CAGGQGLNTGELFF
TGTGCCGGGGGACAGGGGTTAAACACCGGGGAGCTGTTTTTT
>.|many|TRBJ1-5|TRBV6-5
CASSYTASNQPQHF
TGTGCCAGCAGTTACACAGCTAGCAATCAGCCCCAGCATTTT
>.|many|TRBJ1-1|TRBV18
CASSRTQDTEAFF
TGTGCCAGCTCAAGGACCCAGGACACTGAAGCTTTCTTT
>.|few|TRBJ2-5|TRBV6-1
CASGQPQETQYF
TGTGCCAGCGGACAGCCTCAAGAGACCCAGTACTTC
>TRBD2|.|TRBJ2-1|TRBV11-2
CASSLAGGPLGHSEQFF
TGTGCCAGCAGCTTAGCGGGGGGGCCCCTAGGCCACTCCGAGCAGTTCTTC
>.|many|TRBJ1-1|TRBV2
CASRVAVPEAFF
TGTGCCAGCAGGGTTGCAGTCCCTGAAGCTTTCTTT
>.|many|TRBJ2-5|TRBV28
CASSSPGAIETQYF
TGTGCCAGCAGTTCCCCTGGGGCGATTGAGACCCAGTACTTC
>.|.|TRBJ1-3|TRBV7-8
CASSLGELLRGNTIYF
TGTGCCAGCAGCTTAGGGGAGCTCTTGAGGGGAAACACCATATATTTT
>TRBD2|.|TRBJ2-7|TRBV28
CASSLLAGASEQYF
TGTGCCAGCAGTTTATTAGCGGGGGCGAGCGAGCAGTACTTC
>TRBD1|many|TRBJ1-2|TRBV3-1
CASSQRQGAEGYTF
TGTGCCAGCAGCCAGAGACAGGGGGCGGAAGGCTACACCTTC
>TRBD2|few|TRBJ2-3|TRBV4-2
CASSQDISGGADTQYF
TGTGCCAGCAGCCAAGATATCAGCGGGGGGGCAGATACGCAGTATTTT
>.|many|TRBJ2-5|TRBV18
CASSDGLFQETQYF
TGTGCCAGCTCAGACGGACTTTTCCAAGAGACCCAGTACTTC
>.|few|TRBJ2-3|TRBV4-1
CASSPSGVVADTQYF
TGCGCCAGCAGCCCTTCGGGGGTTGTGGCAGATACGCAGTATTTT
>.|many|TRBJ2-1|TRBV5-8
CASSLFANEQFF
TGTGCCAGCAGCTTGTTTGCAAATGAGCAGTTCTTC
>.|few|TRBJ2-2|TRBV5-8
CASSSTSPGELFF
TGTGCCAGCAGCTCCACTAGTCCCGGGGAGCTGTTTTTT
>.|few|TRBJ1-5|TRBV7-9
CASSSSTSNQPQHF
TGTGCCAGCAGCTCCTCAACAAGCAATCAGCCCCAGCATTTT
>.|few|TRBJ2-7|TRBV10-3
CAIRGLSEEQYF
TGTGCCATTCGCGGTCTGAGTGAAGAGCAGTACTTC
>TRBD1|.|TRBJ1-6|TRBV28
CASSRETGANSPLHF
TGTGCCAGCAGTCGTGAGACAGGGGCGAATTCACCCCTCCACTTT
>TRBD1|many|TRBJ1-2|TRBV5-5
CASSPLQGANYGYTF
TGTGCCAGCAGCCCACTACAGGGGGCTAACTATGGCTACACCTTC
>.|many|TRBJ1-1|TRBV12-3/TRBV12-4
CASSPGTGRSFF
TGTGCCAGCAGTCCCGGCACAGGGAGGTCTTTCTTT
>.|.|TRBJ1-1|TRBV12-3/TRBV12-4
CASSLNRYVGTEAFF
TGTGCCAGCAGTTTGAACCGCTATGTGGGCACTGAAGCTTTCTTT
>.|.|TRBJ2-1|TRBV12-3/TRBV12-4
CASSRLGETQFF
TGTGCCAGCTCGCGGTTGGGAGAGACCCAGTTCTTC
>.|.|TRBJ1-2|TRBV10-3
CAISHTEDGYTF
TGTGCCATCAGCCATACTGAAGATGGCTACACCTTC
>.|many|TRBJ1-2|TRBV28
CASSDPNYGYTF
TGTGCCAGCAGTGACCCTAACTATGGCTACACCTTC
>.|.|TRBJ1-3|TRBV11-2
CASSSISGNTIYF
TGTGCCAGCAGCTCAATCTCTGGAAACACCATATATTTT
>TRBD1|many|TRBJ1-1|TRBV11-2
CASRRQGDTEAFF
TGTGCCAGCAGAAGACAGGGGGACACTGAAGCTTTCTTT
>TRBD1|many|TRBJ2-2|TRBV19
CASSPKDRDAGELFF
TGTGCCAGTAGCCCTAAGGACAGGGACGCCGGGGAGCTGTTTTTT
>TRBD2|few|TRBJ2-1|TRBV19
CASSPGTSLGYNEQFF
TGTGCCAGTAGTCCGGGGACTAGCTTGGGCTACAATGAGCAGTTCTTC
>.|many|TRBJ1-1|TRBV20-1
CSASSYRVPEAFF
TGCAGTGCTTCCTCCTACAGGGTCCCTGAAGCTTTCTTT
>TRBD2|many|TRBJ2-5|TRBV7-2
CASRGGETQYF
TGTGCCAGCAGGGGGGGGGAGACCCAGTACTTC
>TRBD1|.|TRBJ1-1|TRBV19
CASVTGGDGNTEAFF
TGTGCCAGCGTTACAGGGGGCGATGGGAACACTGAAGCTTTCTTT
>.|few|TRBJ1-6|TRBV20-1
CSAHRVDNSPLHF
TGCAGTGCCCACAGGGTGGATAATTCACCCCTCCACTTT